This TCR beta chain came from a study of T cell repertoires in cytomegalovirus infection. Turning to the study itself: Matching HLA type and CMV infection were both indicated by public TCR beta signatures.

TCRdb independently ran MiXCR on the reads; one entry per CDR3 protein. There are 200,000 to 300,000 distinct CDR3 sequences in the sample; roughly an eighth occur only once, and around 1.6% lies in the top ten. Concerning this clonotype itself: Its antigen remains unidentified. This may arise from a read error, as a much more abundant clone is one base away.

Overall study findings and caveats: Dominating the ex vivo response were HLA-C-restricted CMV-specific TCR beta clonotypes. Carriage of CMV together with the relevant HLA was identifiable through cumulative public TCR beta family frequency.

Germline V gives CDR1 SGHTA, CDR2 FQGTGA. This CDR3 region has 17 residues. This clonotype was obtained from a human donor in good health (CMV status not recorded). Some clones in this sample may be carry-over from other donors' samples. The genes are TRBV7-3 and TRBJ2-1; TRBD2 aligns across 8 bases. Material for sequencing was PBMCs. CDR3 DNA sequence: TGTGCCAGCAGCTTACGATCTTCGGGGGGGCCGGGTAATGAGCAGTGCTTC. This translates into CASSLRSSGGPGNEQCF.